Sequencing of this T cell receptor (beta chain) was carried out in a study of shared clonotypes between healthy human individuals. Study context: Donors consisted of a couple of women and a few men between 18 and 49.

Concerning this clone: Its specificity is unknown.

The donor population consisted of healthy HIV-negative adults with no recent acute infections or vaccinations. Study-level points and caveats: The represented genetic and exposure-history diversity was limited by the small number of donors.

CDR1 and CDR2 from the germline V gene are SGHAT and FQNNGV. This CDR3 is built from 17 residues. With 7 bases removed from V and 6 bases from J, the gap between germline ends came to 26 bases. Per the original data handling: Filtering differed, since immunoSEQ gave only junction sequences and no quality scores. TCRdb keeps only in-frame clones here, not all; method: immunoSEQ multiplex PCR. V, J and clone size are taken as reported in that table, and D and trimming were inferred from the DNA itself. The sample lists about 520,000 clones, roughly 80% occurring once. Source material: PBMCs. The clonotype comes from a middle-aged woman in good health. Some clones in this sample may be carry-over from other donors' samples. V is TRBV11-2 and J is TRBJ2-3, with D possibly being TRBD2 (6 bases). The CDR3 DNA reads TGTGCCAGCACCCGCTGGCGCGGGACTCTAGGCGTGGATACGCAGTATTTT. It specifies CASTRWRGTLGVDTQYF.